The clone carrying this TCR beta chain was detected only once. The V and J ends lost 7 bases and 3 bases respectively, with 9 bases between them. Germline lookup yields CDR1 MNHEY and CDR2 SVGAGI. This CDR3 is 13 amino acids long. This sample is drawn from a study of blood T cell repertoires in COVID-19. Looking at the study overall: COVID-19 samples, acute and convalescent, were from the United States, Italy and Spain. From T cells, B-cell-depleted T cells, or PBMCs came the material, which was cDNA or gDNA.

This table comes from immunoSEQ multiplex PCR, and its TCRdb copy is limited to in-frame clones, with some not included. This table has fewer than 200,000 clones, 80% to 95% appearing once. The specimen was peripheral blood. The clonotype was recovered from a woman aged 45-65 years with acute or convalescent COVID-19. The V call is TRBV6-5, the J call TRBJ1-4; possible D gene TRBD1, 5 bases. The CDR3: CASTQVANEKLFF. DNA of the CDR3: TGTGCCAGCACACAGGTAGCTAATGAAAAACTGTTTTTT.